Each of the 30 T cell receptor beta chains below was sequenced from the same sample in a study of neurological immune-mediated disorders (dated by TCRdb to between 2017 and 2020). The protocol used for the library was 5' RACE. Sequencing was performed on an Illumina HiSeq 2500. Using fastp at Q25 and MiXCR, TCRdb reprocessed the public reads and kept productive beta chains. Each CDR3 protein appears once, grouped with its most common genes and DNA. In all, the sample holds 20,000 or so distinct CDR3 sequences, and about 2.5% of those were seen once. The top ten clones comprise 5% to 6% of the sample. The specimen sequenced was PBMCs. These receptors all come from a woman under 30 with multiple sclerosis.

This clonotype was found many times. The V and J genes are TRBV24-1 and TRBJ2-1; 10 positions agree with TRBD1. Unmatched junction bases numbered 6, after V lost 1 base and J lost 10 bases. The CDR3 contains 15 residues. CDR1 and CDR2 (germline): KGHDR, SFDVKD. CDR3 protein: CATSDFRDRGWEQFF. CDR3 bases: TGTGCCACCAGTGATTTTAGGGACAGGGGTTGGGAGCAGTTCTTC.

This clonotype was counted many times. The chain is built from TRBV20-1 and TRBJ2-3; possibly TRBD2 for D (5 bases). Trimming pared 6 bases from V and 2 bases from J, leaving 9 bases between. Germline V CDR1 and CDR2: DFQATT, SNEGSKA (reference sequence). The CDR3 loop spans 12 amino acids. CDR3 amino acids: CSAPGDTDTQYF. The CDR3 nucleotides are TGCAGTGCGCCCGGGGACACAGATACGCAGTATTTT.

This clonotype has ten or more counts. The chain carries TRBV28 and TRBJ2-1; TRBD2 agrees at 8 bases. Germline V gene sequence: CDR1 MDHEN, CDR2 SYDVKM. Unmatched junction bases numbered 9, after V lost 3 bases and J lost 8 bases. There are 15 residues in the CDR3. The CDR3 is CASSFGSGGLDEQFF. CDR3 sequence (DNA): TGTGCCAGCAGTTTCGGCAGCGGGGGTCTTGATGAGCAGTTCTTC.

The table lists this clonotype with many counts. The rearrangement uses TRBV12-3 or TRBV12-4 and TRBJ2-5, with TRBD2 identical over 8 bases. V was pared by 7 bases and J by 0 bases, with 7 bases of the junction left unmatched. CDR3 length: 15 amino acids. CDR3 in amino acids: CASTFSGEYQETQYF. CDR3 in DNA: TGTGCCAGCACCTTTAGCGGGGAGTACCAAGAGACCCAGTACTTC.

This clonotype was seen repeatedly, ten times or more. The rearrangement uses TRBV6-5 and TRBJ2-3, with a weak D call TRBD1 (6 bases). The CDR3 contains 18 residues. V was clipped by 0 bases and J by 1 base, with 17 bases between them. Germline-derived CDR1 and CDR2 are MNHEY and SVGAGI. The CDR3 loop is CASSYSGARYVGTDTQYF. The DNA of the CDR3 is TGTGCCAGCAGTTACTCGGGGGCCCGGTATGTAGGCACAGATACGCAGTATTTT.

This clonotype was observed many times. Relative to the germline gene, one junction end is altered; a read error may explain this. The V call is TRBV3-1, the J call TRBJ1-2; TRBD1 agrees at 8 bases. The CDR3 is made up of 17 amino acids. Germline values: CDR1 LGHDT, CDR2 YNNKEL (reference sequence). The chain's CDR3 is CASSKEQGASVHYGYTF. For the CDR3, the DNA is TGTGCCAGCAGCAAAGAGCAGGGGGCCTCAGTCCACTATGGCTACACCTTC.

This clonotype was found many times. This sequence joins TRBV20-1 and TRBJ1-4, with TRBD1 identical over 11 bases. CDR3 length: 14 residues. V lost 4 bases and J lost 11; bases outside the gene matches: 9. Germline V lookup: CDR1 DFQATT, CDR2 SNEGSKA (reference sequence). CDR3 DNA sequence: TGCAGTGCTATAAACGGACAGGGGGCCGAGAAACTGTTTTTT. Translating gives CSAINGQGAEKLFF.

This clonotype was observed many times. The chain carries TRBV2 and TRBJ2-1; D is unresolved. This CDR3 is 11 amino acids long. V lost 2 bases and J lost 4, with 0 bases in between. CDR1 SNHLY and CDR2 FYNNEI come from the germline V gene. The CDR3 region is CASSEYNEQFF. In nucleotides, the CDR3 is TGTGCCAGCAGTGAATACAATGAGCAGTTCTTC.

This clonotype occurred many times. CDR3 in amino acids: CASRGAANTGELFF. The DNA of the CDR3 is TGTGCCAGTCGGGGGGCCGCGAACACCGGGGAGCTGTTTTTT. The chain employs TRBV12-3 or TRBV12-4 and TRBJ2-2, with D possibly TRBD2 on 7 matching bases. CDR3 size: 14 residues. V was clipped by 9 bases and J by 0 bases, with 11 bases between them.

At least ten counts were recorded for this clonotype. The J gene is TRBJ2-7, the V gene TRBV7-8; perhaps TRBD1 as D (5 bases). CDR1 and CDR2 from the germline V gene are SGHVS and FQNEAQ. CDR3 length equals 15 residues. The V and J ends lost 4 bases and 4 bases respectively, with 17 bases between them. CDR3 sequence: CASSSSTVMAYEQYF. The DNA of the CDR3 is TGTGCCAGCAGCTCCTCGACAGTTATGGCGTACGAGCAGTACTTC.

This clonotype was counted many times. The CDR3 bases are TGTGCCAGCAGCGTCTACAATGAGCAGTTCTTC. Translated: CASSVYNEQFF. V is TRBV9 and J is TRBJ2-1; unclear D gene. The CDR3 is 11 residues long. Germline CDR1 reads SGDLS; CDR2 reads YYNGEE. Trimming removed 2 bases from V and 3 bases from J, with 0 bases in between.

The sample holds many counts of this clonotype. The V and J genes are TRBV20-1 and TRBJ1-2; D perhaps matches TRBD1 (6 bases). Trimming left V 1 base short and J 4 bases short, with 16 bases between. From germline, CDR1 is DFQATT and CDR2 SNEGSKA (reference sequence). This CDR3 contains 15 residues. CDR3: CSARGGQKFFYGYTF. The DNA for the CDR3 is TGCAGTGCTAGAGGTGGACAGAAGTTTTTCTATGGCTACACCTTC.

This clonotype was seen ten or more times. The chain has TRBV5-1 and TRBJ2-1, with D uncertain. V was pared by 2 bases and J by 6 bases, with 9 bases between. Germline V gives CDR1 SGHRS, CDR2 YFSETQ. This CDR3 contains 13 residues. The CDR3 here is CASSFRESNEQFF. CDR3 nucleotide sequence: TGCGCCAGCAGCTTCAGAGAGTCCAATGAGCAGTTCTTC.

This clonotype has a count of ten or more. The V and J genes are TRBV9 and TRBJ2-7; the D is unclear. This CDR3 contains 13 residues. With 0 bases removed from V and 0 bases from J, the gap between germline ends came to 4 bases. Germline loops: CDR1 SGDLS, CDR2 YYNGEE. The CDR3 region is CASSVGHSYEQYF. The CDR3 region has the DNA TGTGCCAGCAGCGTAGGACACTCCTACGAGCAGTACTTC. The entire variable domain, with the rest obtained from reference TRBV9 and TRBJ2-7, is as follows: DSGVTQTPKHLITATGQRVTLRCSPRSGDLSVYWYQQSLDQGLQFLIQYYNGEERAKGNILERFSAQQFPDLHSELNLSSLELGDSALYFCASSVGHSYEQYFGPGTRLTVT.

This clonotype was counted at least ten times. The rearrangement uses TRBV27 and TRBJ2-1; possibly TRBD1 for D (7 bases). The germline V gene has CDR1 MNHEY and CDR2 SMNVEV (reference sequence). The V end lost 6 bases, the J end lost 8 bases, and 14 bases lay between the germline ends. There are 13 residues in the CDR3. CDR3 DNA: TGTGCCAGCAGCCCGACAGGGAGGCATGAGCAGTTCTTC. Translation: CASSPTGRHEQFF.

This clonotype was observed many times. The rearrangement uses TRBV11-2 and TRBJ2-5, with unresolved D. The CDR3 spans 15 residues. V was cut by 2 bases and J by 4 bases, with 14 bases left in between. From germline, CDR1 is SGHAT and CDR2 FQNNGV. The CDR3 region has the DNA TGTGCCAGCAGCTTAATATGGAGTATGGGAGAGACCCAGTACTTC. It encodes CASSLIWSMGETQYF.

Many counts were recorded for this clonotype. The DNA of the CDR3 is TGTGCCAGCAGCCAGCGGACAGGTGCCGGGGAGCTGTTTTTT. It specifies CASSQRTGAGELFF. The V call is TRBV5-6, the J call TRBJ2-2, with 7 positions matching TRBD1. The CDR3 runs 14 residues. Germline V gene lookup returns CDR1 SGHDT and CDR2 YYEEEE. Germline trimming cut 4 bases from V and 6 bases from J; bases unmatched to any gene: 6.

This clonotype was counted ten times or more. The chain recombines TRBV29-1 with TRBJ1-1; TRBD1 is a possible D gene (6 bases). Germline V CDR1 and CDR2: SQVTM, ANQGSEA. The CDR3 spans 13 residues. Trimming stripped 5 bases from V and 3 bases from J, with 13 bases between. Here the CDR3 reads CSVRPSGDTEAFF. In DNA, the CDR3 is TGCAGCGTTCGACCGTCAGGGGACACTGAAGCTTTCTTT.

Ten or more counts support this clonotype. The chain employs TRBV10-3 and TRBJ1-2; D uncertain. The CDR3 has 13 residues. Trimming stripped 3 bases from V and 7 bases from J, with 12 bases between. Looked up from germline, CDR1 is ENHRY and CDR2 is SYGVKD. Here the CDR3 reads CAISDLGDGGYTF. CDR3 DNA sequence: TGTGCCATCAGTGATTTGGGAGACGGTGGCTACACCTTC.

This clonotype was seen repeatedly, ten times or more. The V and J genes are TRBV29-1 and TRBJ1-5; D may be TRBD1 (5 bases). The CDR3 loop spans 12 amino acids. Germline V gives CDR1 SQVTM, CDR2 ANQGSEA. The V end was cut by 4 bases, the J end by 6 bases, with 10 bases between. CDR3 nucleotide sequence: TGCAGCGTTGGGCGTACAGGTCAGCCCCAGCATTTT. It codes for CSVGRTGQPQHF.

This clonotype was counted between two and nine times. This chain joins TRBV10-3 and TRBJ1-3; no clear D gene. The CDR3 has 13 residues. Germline V lookup: CDR1 ENHRY, CDR2 SYGVKD. Trimming took 4 bases from V and 2 from J, leaving 6 bases between them. The CDR3 DNA follows: TGTGCCATCAGTGCTGACGCTGGAAACACCATATATTTT. Translation gives CAISADAGNTIYF.

This clonotype was found many times. In DNA, the CDR3 is TGCGCCAGCAGCCAAGATCCCAGGGAGGCCTATGGCTACACCTTC. It yields the protein CASSQDPREAYGYTF. J is TRBJ1-2 and V is TRBV4-3, with D maybe TRBD1 (5 bases). The CDR3 loop spans 15 amino acids. Per the germline V gene, CDR1 is LGHNA and CDR2 is YSLEER. V lost 0 bases, J lost 4 bases, and 12 bases lay in between.

The chain couples TRBV20-1 to TRBJ1-5; D is unclear. V was shortened by 5 bases and J by 2 bases, with 13 bases between the two germline ends. The CDR3 length is 14 residues. Germline V gene data show CDR1 as DFQATT and CDR2 as SNEGSKA (reference sequence). In nucleotides, the CDR3 is TGCAGTGCTGGTCCGCATTTGGGCAATCAGCCCCAGCATTTT. It encodes CSAGPHLGNQPQHF.

This clonotype was detected ten times or more. This chain joins TRBV11-1 and TRBJ2-7; 8 bases match TRBD1. The CDR3 spans 13 residues. Germline CDR1 and CDR2: SGHAT and FQDESV (reference sequence). The J segment lost 1 base and the V segment lost 7 bases, leaving 3 bases of the junction unmatched. The CDR3 spells CASTRTGSYEQYF. CDR3 in DNA: TGTGCCAGCACCCGGACAGGGTCCTACGAGCAGTACTTC.

This clonotype appeared a few times. This chain's CDR3 is CASSDSRENTDTQYF. In DNA form, the CDR3 reads TGTGCCAGCAGTGACTCGAGGGAAAACACAGATACGCAGTATTTT. The chain uses TRBV6-4 and TRBJ2-3, with D possibly TRBD2 on 5 matching bases. CDR3 length: 15 amino acids. Germline lookup yields CDR1 MRHNA and CDR2 SNTAGT. Trimming pared 0 bases from V and 2 bases from J, leaving 9 bases between.

This clonotype showed up many times. The J gene is TRBJ2-6, the V gene TRBV15, with unresolved D. V was pared by 1 base and J by 2 bases, with 9 bases between. The CDR3 consists of 16 residues. The germline V gene has CDR1 LNHNV and CDR2 YYDKDF (reference sequence). The CDR3 spells CATSRALSAGANVLTF. The CDR3 DNA follows: TGTGCCACCAGCAGAGCGTTGTCTGCTGGGGCCAACGTCCTGACTTTC. Based on the CDR3 plus reference TRBV15 and TRBJ2-6, the full variable domain is DAMVIQNPRYQVTQFGKPVTLSCSQTLNHNVMYWYQQKSSQAPKLLFHYYDKDFNNEADTPDNFQSRRPNTSFCFLDIRSPGLGDTAMYLCATSRALSAGANVLTFGAGSRLTVL.

With regard to this clonotype: A much bigger clone sits one base away, suggesting this may be a read error. The conserved phenylalanine or tryptophan normally closing the CDR3 is absent here, so this likely arose from a read error. The chain combines TRBV5-6 with TRBJ2-6; TRBD2 might be the D (6 bases). Germline V lookup: CDR1 SGHDT, CDR2 YYEEEE. V was pared by 4 bases and J by 3 bases, with 20 bases between. CDR3 length equals 18 residues. Here the CDR3 reads CASSKRDTSFGGANVLTI. CDR3 bases: TGTGCCAGCAGCAAACGTGACACTAGCTTTGGTGGGGCCAACGTCCTGACTATC.

The gene calls are TRBV7-3 and TRBJ2-5, with a possible D match to TRBD1 (6 bases). The CDR3 extends over 13 amino acids. V was pared by 5 bases and J by 2 bases, with 9 bases between. From germline, CDR1 is SGHTA and CDR2 FQGTGA. This chain's CDR3 is CASSSGQQETQYF. The CDR3 region has the DNA TGTGCCAGCAGCAGCGGACAGCAAGAGACCCAGTACTTC.

This clonotype has ten or more counts. V and J are TRBV28 and TRBJ1-2; unclear D gene. Germline CDR1 reads MDHEN; CDR2 reads SYDVKM. Trimming pared 1 base from V and 8 bases from J, leaving 8 bases between. CDR3 size: 12 residues. The CDR3 DNA reads as TGTGCCAGCAGTTTATACCCCGGGGGCTACACCTTC. Residues: CASSLYPGGYTF.

This clonotype was seen ten or more times. The chain links TRBV20-1 to TRBJ2-3; 7 bases align to TRBD1. Looked up from germline, CDR1 is DFQATT and CDR2 is SNEGSKA (reference sequence). The J segment lost 2 bases and the V segment lost 4 bases, leaving 6 bases of the junction unmatched. CDR3 length equals 14 residues. In nucleotides, the CDR3 is TGCAGTGCTACCCGGACAGGCTACACAGATACGCAGTATTTT. Translation gives CSATRTGYTDTQYF.